This T cell receptor beta chain was recorded in a study of cytomegalovirus exposure and HLA in healthy donors. Notes on the study in general: Data from an earlier analysis indicated that most TCR beta V segments were productive either about 87% or about 30% of the time.

The PCR employed 60 Vbeta primers together with 13 Jbeta primers. Clones were sequenced by immunoSEQ multiplex PCR, and TCRdb holds only the in-frame ones, with some missing. The data show fewer than 200,000 clones, with about 78% seen just once and 2.4% held by the top ten. This clone was detected a few times. Antigen unknown. The TCR originated in a man aged 55 to 70 in good health and CMV-seronegative. The sequenced sample was PBMCs.

CDR3: CASSSTGNTEAFF. The CDR3, as DNA: TGTGCCAGCAGTTCAACAGGGAACACTGAAGCTTTCTTT. This sequence joins TRBV6-6 and TRBJ1-1, with D perhaps matching TRBD1 (5 bases). The germline V and J ends were trimmed by 4 bases and 1 base, with 7 bases remaining between them. Germline assignment: CDR1 MNHNY and CDR2 SVGAGI (reference sequence). The CDR3 runs to 13 residues.